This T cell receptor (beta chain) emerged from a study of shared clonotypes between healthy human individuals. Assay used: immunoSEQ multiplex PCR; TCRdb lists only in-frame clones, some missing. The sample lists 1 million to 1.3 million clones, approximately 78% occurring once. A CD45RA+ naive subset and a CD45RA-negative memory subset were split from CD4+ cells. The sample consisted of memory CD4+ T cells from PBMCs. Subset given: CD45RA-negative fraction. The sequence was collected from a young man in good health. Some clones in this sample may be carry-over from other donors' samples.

CDR3 DNA: TGCGCCAGCAGCTTCGACGGAGAGAACACTGAAGCTTTCTTT. Residues: CASSFDGENTEAFF. The chain carries TRBV5-1 and TRBJ1-1; D not resolved. This CDR3 spans 14 amino acids. Trimming removed 2 bases at V and 1 base at J, with 9 bases between. Germline V gene lookup returns CDR1 SGHRS and CDR2 YFSETQ.